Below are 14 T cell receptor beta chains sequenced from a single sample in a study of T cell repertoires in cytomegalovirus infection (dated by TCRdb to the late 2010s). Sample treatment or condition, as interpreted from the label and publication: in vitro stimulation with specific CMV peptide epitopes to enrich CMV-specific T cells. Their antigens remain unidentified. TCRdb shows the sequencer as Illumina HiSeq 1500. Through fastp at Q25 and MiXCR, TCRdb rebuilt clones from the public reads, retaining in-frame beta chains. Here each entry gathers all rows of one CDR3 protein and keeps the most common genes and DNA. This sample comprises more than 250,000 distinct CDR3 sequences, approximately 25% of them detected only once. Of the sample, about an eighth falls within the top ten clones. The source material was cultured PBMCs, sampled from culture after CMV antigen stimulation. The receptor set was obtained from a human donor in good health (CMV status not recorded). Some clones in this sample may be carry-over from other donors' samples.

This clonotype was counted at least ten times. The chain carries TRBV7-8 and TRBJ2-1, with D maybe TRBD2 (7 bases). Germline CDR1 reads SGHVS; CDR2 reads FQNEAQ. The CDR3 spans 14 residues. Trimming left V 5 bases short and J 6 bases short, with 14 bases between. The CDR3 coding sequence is TGTGCCAGCAGCCTGGGGGGGCAGGTCAATGAGCAGTTCTTC. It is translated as CASSLGGQVNEQFF. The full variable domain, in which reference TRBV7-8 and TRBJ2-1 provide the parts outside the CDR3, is GAGVSQSPRYKVAKRGQDVALRCDPISGHVSLFWYQQALGQGPEFLTYFQNEAQLDKSGLPSDRFFAERPEGSVSTLKIQRTQQEDSAVYLCASSLGGQVNEQFFGPGTRLTVL.

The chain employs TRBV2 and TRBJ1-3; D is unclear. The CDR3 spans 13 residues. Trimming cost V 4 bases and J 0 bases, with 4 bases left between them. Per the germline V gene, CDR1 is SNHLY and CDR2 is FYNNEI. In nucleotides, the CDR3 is TGTGCCAGCAGTGCCTCCTCTGGAAACACCATATATTTT. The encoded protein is CASSASSGNTIYF.

CDR3 nucleotide sequence: TGCAGTGCTAGTTTAGGGGGCAAAGGGAGTGAGCAGTTCTTC. Translating it yields CSASLGGKGSEQFF. The chain is built from TRBV20-1 and TRBJ2-1, with 7 bases that match TRBD1. Germline V lookup: CDR1 DFQATT, CDR2 SNEGSKA (reference sequence). This CDR3 has 14 residues. V dropped 3 bases and J dropped 9; count of bases not matched to a gene: 11.

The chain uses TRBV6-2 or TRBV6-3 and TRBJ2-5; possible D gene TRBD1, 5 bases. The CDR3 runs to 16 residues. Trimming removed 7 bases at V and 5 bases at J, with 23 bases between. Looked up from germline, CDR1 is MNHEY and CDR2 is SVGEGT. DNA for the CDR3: TGTGCCAGCAAACTAATAGGGGCTCTCGAACGGGAGACCCAGTACTTC. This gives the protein CASKLIGALERETQYF.

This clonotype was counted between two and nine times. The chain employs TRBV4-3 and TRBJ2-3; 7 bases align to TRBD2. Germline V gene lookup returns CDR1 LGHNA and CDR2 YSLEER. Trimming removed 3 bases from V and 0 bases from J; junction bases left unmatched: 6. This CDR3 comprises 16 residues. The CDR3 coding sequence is TGCGCCAGCAGCCAGGGAGGGGTTTCTAGCACAGATACGCAGTATTTT. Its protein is CASSQGGVSSTDTQYF.

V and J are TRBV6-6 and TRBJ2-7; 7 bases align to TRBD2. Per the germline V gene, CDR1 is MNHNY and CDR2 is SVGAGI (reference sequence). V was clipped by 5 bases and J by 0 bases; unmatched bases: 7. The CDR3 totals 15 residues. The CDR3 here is CASSPPGLRSYEQYF. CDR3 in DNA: TGTGCCAGCAGTCCTCCGGGACTACGCTCCTACGAGCAGTACTTC.

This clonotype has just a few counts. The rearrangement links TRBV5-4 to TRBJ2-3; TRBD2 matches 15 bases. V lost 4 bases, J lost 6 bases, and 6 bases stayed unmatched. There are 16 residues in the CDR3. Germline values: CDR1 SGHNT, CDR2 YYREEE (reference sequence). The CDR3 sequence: CASSLGLAGGLDTQYF. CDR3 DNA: TGTGCCAGCAGCCTAGGACTAGCGGGAGGGCTTGATACGCAGTATTTT. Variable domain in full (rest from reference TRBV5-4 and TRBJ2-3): ETGVTQSPTHLIKTRGQQVTLRCSSQSGHNTVSWYQQALGQGPQFIFQYYREEENGRGNFPPRFSGLQFPNYSSELNVNALELDDSALYLCASSLGLAGGLDTQYFGPGTRLTVL.

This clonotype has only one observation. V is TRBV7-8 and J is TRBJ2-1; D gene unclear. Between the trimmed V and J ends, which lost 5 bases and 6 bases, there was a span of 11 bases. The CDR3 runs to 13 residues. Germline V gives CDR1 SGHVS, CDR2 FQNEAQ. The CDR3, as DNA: TGTGCCAGCAGCCTTTTTACCTCCAATGAGCAGTTCTTC. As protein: CASSLFTSNEQFF.

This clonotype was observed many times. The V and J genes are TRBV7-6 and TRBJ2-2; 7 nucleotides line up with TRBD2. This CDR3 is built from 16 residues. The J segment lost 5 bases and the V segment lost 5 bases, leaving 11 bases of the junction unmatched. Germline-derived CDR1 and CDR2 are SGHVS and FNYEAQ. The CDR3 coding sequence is TGTGCCAGCAGCCCCCAAGCCCGGGGGGTAACCGGGGAGCTGTTTTTT. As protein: CASSPQARGVTGELFF.

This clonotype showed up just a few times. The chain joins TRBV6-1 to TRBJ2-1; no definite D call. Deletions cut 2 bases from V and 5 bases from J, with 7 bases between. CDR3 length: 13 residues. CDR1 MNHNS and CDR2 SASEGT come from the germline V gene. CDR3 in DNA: TGTGCCAGCAGTGAACCGGGTAACAATGAGCAGTTCTTC. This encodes CASSEPGNNEQFF.

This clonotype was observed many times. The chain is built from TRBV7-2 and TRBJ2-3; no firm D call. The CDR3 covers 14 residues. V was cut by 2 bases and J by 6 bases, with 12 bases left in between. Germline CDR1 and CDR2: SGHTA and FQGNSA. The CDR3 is CASSLRKGPDTQYF. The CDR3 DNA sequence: TGTGCCAGCAGCTTAAGGAAAGGCCCCGATACGCAGTATTTT.

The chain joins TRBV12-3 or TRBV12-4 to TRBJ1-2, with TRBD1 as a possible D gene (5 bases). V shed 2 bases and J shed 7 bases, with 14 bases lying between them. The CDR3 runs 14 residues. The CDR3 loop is CASSLQGALSGYTF. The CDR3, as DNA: TGTGCCAGCAGTTTACAAGGGGCGCTCAGTGGCTACACCTTC.

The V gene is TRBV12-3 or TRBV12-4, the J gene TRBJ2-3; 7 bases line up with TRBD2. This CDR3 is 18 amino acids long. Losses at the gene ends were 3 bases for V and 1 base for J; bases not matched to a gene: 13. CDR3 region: CASSLGSGSTLGTDTQYF. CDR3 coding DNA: TGTGCCAGCAGTTTGGGTAGCGGGTCCACCCTGGGCACAGATACGCAGTATTTT.

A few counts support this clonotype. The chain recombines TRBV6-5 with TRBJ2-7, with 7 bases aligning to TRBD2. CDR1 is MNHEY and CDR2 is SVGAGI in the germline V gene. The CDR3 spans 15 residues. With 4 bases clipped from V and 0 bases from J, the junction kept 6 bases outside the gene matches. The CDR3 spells CASSSGTGGSYEQYV. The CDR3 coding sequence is TGTGCCAGCAGTTCCGGAACGGGGGGCTCCTACGAGCAGTACGTC.